This is a list of T cell receptor beta chains from one sample in a study of CD8+CD57+ T cells in acquired aplastic anemia. TCRdb processed the reads anew with MiXCR; each CDR3 protein has one entry. The sample includes around 500,000 distinct CDR3 sequences, approximately 32% of them seen just once. The sample comprised sorted CD4+, CD8+, or CD8+CD57+ T cells (not recorded which) from PBMCs. Receptor source: a human donor with aplastic anemia. The CDR3 runs from the conserved cysteine through the conserved F or W. The D gene is left open where the match is weak. Where a row states a size, it is once, few, many or the class of an expanded clone; other rows omit it.

CDR3 protein: CASGDNLNTEAFF
CDR3 DNA: TGTGCCAGCGGTGACAACCTGAACACTGAAGCTTTCTTT
D gene: -
clone size: many
J gene: TRBJ1-1
V gene: TRBV2

CDR3 protein: CASSPNSGTADYEQYF
CDR3 DNA: TGTGCCAGCAGTCCCAACTCGGGGACGGCAGATTACGAGCAGTACTTC
D gene: -
clone size: -
J gene: TRBJ2-7
V gene: TRBV2

CDR3 protein: CASSYSGGQGRYEQYF
CDR3 DNA: TGTGCCAGCAGTTACTCGGGGGGACAGGGGCGCTACGAGCAGTACTTC
D gene: TRBD1
clone size: -
J gene: TRBJ2-7
V gene: TRBV25-1

CDR3 protein: CASSYIGRGRPPSYGYTF
CDR3 DNA: TGTGCCAGCAGTTACATCGGCAGGGGGCGACCTCCGAGCTATGGCTACACCTTC
D gene: TRBD1
clone size: few
J gene: TRBJ1-2
V gene: TRBV6-2/TRBV6-3

CDR3 protein: CASSEAGSGITNEKLFF
CDR3 DNA: TGTGCCAGCAGTGAAGCCGGGTCGGGGATAACTAATGAAAAACTGTTTTTT
D gene: -
clone size: few
J gene: TRBJ1-4
V gene: TRBV2

CDR3 protein: CASSLARRDYGYTF
CDR3 DNA: TGTGCCAGCAGCTTAGCGCGGCGAGACTATGGCTACACCTTC
D gene: -
clone size: many
J gene: TRBJ1-2
V gene: TRBV7-2

CDR3 protein: CSAQTDSQETQYF
CDR3 DNA: TGCAGTGCACAGACGGACTCCCAAGAGACCCAGTACTTC
D gene: -
clone size: few
J gene: TRBJ2-5
V gene: TRBV20-1

CDR3 protein: CASSDPASYQPQHF
CDR3 DNA: TGTGCCAGCAGTGATCCAGCGTCGTATCAGCCCCAGCATTTT
D gene: -
clone size: few
J gene: TRBJ1-5
V gene: TRBV2

CDR3 protein: CASNGVATNEKLFF
CDR3 DNA: TGTGCCAGCAACGGAGTTGCAACTAATGAAAAACTGTTTTTT
D gene: -
clone size: many
J gene: TRBJ1-4
V gene: TRBV2

CDR3 protein: CATSDPPGQGRNTGELFF
CDR3 DNA: TGTGCCACCAGTGATCCTCCGGGACAGGGTAGGAACACCGGGGAGCTGTTTTTT
D gene: TRBD1
clone size: many
J gene: TRBJ2-2
V gene: TRBV24-1

CDR3 protein: CSASSGNEQFF
CDR3 DNA: TGCAGTGCTAGTAGTGGGAATGAGCAGTTCTTC
D gene: -
clone size: many
J gene: TRBJ2-1
V gene: TRBV20-1

CDR3 protein: CASSATAYEQYF
CDR3 DNA: TGTGCCAGCAGCGCCACCGCCTACGAGCAGTACTTC
D gene: -
clone size: many
J gene: TRBJ2-7
V gene: TRBV7-9

CDR3 protein: CASSIVPGAVHEQYF
CDR3 DNA: TGTGCCAGTAGTATCGTACCGGGGGCGGTCCACGAGCAGTACTTC
D gene: -
clone size: -
J gene: TRBJ2-7
V gene: TRBV19

CDR3 protein: CASSEGISGSNEQFF
CDR3 DNA: TGTGCCAGCAGCGAAGGGATTAGCGGGAGCAATGAGCAGTTCTTC
D gene: TRBD2
clone size: -
J gene: TRBJ2-1
V gene: TRBV9

CDR3 protein: CASSWGSGANVLTF
CDR3 DNA: TGTGCCAGCAGCTGGGGGTCTGGGGCCAACGTCCTGACTTTC
D gene: -
clone size: -
J gene: TRBJ2-6
V gene: TRBV6-5

CDR3 protein: CSASTQDTQYF
CDR3 DNA: TGCAGTGCTAGTACGCAAGATACGCAGTATTTT
D gene: -
clone size: many
J gene: TRBJ2-3
V gene: TRBV20-1

CDR3 protein: CASKQGQNTIYF
CDR3 DNA: TGTGCCAGCAAGCAGGGGCAAAACACCATATATTTT
D gene: -
clone size: few
J gene: TRBJ1-3
V gene: TRBV6-1

CDR3 protein: CAISESAGEAFF
CDR3 DNA: TGTGCCATCAGTGAGTCTGCGGGGGAAGCTTTCTTT
D gene: -
clone size: many
J gene: TRBJ1-1
V gene: TRBV10-3

CDR3 protein: CASSEIGQAFF
CDR3 DNA: TGTGCCAGCAGCGAGATCGGGCAAGCTTTCTTT
D gene: -
clone size: many
J gene: TRBJ1-1
V gene: TRBV2

CDR3 protein: CASSSKGHNEQFF
CDR3 DNA: TGTGCCAGCTCTTCGAAGGGGCACAATGAGCAGTTCTTC
D gene: -
clone size: few
J gene: TRBJ2-1
V gene: TRBV9

CDR3 protein: CASSLLAGGQPQHF
CDR3 DNA: TGTGCCAGCAGCTTATTGGCAGGGGGTCAGCCCCAGCATTTT
D gene: TRBD1
clone size: few
J gene: TRBJ1-5
V gene: TRBV7-6

CDR3 protein: CASSAGDRVSYGYTF
CDR3 DNA: TGCGCCAGCAGCGCAGGGGACAGGGTTTCTTATGGCTACACCTTC
D gene: TRBD1
clone size: few
J gene: TRBJ1-2
V gene: TRBV5-1

CDR3 protein: CASSLARDGRTQYF
CDR3 DNA: TGTGCCAGCAGCTTAGCTAGGGACGGGCGGACCCAGTACTTC
D gene: -
clone size: few
J gene: TRBJ2-5
V gene: TRBV7-2

CDR3 protein: CATSDEDRNYGYTF
CDR3 DNA: TGTGCCACCAGTGATGAAGACAGAAACTATGGCTACACCTTC
D gene: -
clone size: many
J gene: TRBJ1-2
V gene: TRBV24-1